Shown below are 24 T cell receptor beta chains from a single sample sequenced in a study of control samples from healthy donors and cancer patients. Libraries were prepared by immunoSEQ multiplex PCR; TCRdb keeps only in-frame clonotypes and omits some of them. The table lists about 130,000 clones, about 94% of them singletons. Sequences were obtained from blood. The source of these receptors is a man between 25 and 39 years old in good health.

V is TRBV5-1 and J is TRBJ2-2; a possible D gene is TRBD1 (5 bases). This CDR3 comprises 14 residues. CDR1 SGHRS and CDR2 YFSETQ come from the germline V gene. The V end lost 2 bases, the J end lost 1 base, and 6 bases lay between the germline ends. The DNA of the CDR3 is TGCGCCAGCAGCTTCACAGGGAACACCGGGGAGCTGTTTTTT. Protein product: CASSFTGNTGELFF.

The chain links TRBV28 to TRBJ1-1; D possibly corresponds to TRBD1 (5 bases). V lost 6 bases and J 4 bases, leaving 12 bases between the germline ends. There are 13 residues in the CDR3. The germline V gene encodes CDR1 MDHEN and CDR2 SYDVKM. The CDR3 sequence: CASSSSRGTEAFF. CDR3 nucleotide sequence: TGTGCCAGCAGCTCTTCAAGGGGCACTGAAGCTTTCTTT.

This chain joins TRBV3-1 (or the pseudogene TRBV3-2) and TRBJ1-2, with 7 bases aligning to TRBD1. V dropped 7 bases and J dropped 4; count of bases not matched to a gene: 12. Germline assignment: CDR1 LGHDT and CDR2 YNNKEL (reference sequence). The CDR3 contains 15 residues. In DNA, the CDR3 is TGTGCCAGCACCTTACAGCGAGGGGGCGCCTATGGCTACACCTTC. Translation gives CASTLQRGGAYGYTF.

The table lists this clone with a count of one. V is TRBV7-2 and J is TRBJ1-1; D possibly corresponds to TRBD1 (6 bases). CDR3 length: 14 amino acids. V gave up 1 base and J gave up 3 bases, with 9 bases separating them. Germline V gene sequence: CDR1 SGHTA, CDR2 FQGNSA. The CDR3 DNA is TGTGCCAGCAGCTTAGACAGGGCTGACACTGAAGCTTTCTTT. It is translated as CASSLDRADTEAFF.

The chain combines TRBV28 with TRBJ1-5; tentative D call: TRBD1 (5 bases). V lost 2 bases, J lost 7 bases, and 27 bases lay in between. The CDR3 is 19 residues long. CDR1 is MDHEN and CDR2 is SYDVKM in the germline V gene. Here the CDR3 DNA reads TGTGCCAGCAGTTTAGATCGTTTCGGTTCAGGGAGGAGGGGACAGCCCCAGCATTTT. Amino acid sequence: CASSLDRFGSGRRGQPQHF.

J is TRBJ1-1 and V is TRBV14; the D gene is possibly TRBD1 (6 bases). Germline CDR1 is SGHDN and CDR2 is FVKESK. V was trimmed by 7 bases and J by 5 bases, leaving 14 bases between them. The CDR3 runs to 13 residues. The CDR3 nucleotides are TGTGCCAGCAAGGAACAGGGTAAGACTGAAGCTTTCTTT. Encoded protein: CASKEQGKTEAFF.

The CDR3 protein is CASRWGRDGAFF. The DNA of the CDR3 is TGTGCCAGCAGGTGGGGCCGGGATGGGGCTTTCTTT. V gene TRBV28 combines with J gene TRBJ1-1; D possibly corresponds to TRBD1 (5 bases). Between the trimmed V and J ends, which lost 6 bases and 11 bases, there was a span of 16 bases. The CDR3 loop spans 12 amino acids. The germline gives CDR1 MDHEN, CDR2 SYDVKM.

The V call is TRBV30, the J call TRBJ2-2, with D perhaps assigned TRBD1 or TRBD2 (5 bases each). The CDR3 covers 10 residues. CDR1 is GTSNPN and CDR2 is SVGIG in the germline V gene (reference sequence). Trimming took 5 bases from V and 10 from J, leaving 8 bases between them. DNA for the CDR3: TGTGCCTGGGAGGGGTCGGAGCTGTTTTTT. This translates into CAWEGSELFF.

For the CDR3, the DNA is TGTGCCAGCAGTGAAGCGGGTCGCCCTATGGAAGCTTTCTTT. Translated, it gives CASSEAGRPMEAFF. The rearrangement joins TRBV6-1 to TRBJ1-1, with D hard to call. Germline V gives CDR1 MNHNS, CDR2 SASEGT. V gave up 0 bases and J gave up 8 bases, with 13 bases separating them. The CDR3 consists of 14 residues.

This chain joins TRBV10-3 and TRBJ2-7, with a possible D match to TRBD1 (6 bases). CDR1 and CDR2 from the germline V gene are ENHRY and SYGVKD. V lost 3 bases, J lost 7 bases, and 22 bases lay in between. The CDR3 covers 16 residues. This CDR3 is CAISEKTERGFLEQYF. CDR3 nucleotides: TGTGCCATCAGTGAAAAGACAGAGAGGGGGTTTTTGGAGCAGTACTTC.

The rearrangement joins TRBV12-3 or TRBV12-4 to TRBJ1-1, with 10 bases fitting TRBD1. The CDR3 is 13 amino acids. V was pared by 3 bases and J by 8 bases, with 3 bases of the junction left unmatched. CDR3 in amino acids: CASSLTGGFEAFF. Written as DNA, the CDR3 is TGTGCCAGCAGTTTGACAGGGGGCTTCGAAGCTTTCTTT.

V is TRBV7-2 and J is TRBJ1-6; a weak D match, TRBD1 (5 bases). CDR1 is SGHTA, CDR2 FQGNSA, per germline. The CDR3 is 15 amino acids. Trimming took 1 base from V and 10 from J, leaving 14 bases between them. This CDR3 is CASSLGFGHSSPLHF. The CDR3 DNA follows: TGTGCCAGCAGCTTAGGCTTCGGACACTCGTCACCCCTCCACTTT.

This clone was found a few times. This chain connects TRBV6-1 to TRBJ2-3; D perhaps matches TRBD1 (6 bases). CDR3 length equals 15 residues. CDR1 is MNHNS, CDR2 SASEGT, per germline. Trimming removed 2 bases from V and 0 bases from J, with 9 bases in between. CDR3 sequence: CASSETQGSTDTQYF. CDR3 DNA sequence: TGTGCCAGCAGTGAAACCCAGGGGAGCACAGATACGCAGTATTTT.

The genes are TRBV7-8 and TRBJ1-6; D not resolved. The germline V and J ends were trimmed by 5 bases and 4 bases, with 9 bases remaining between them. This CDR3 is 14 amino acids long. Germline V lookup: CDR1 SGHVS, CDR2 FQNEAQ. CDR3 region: CASSPGKYNSPLHF. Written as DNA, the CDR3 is TGTGCCAGCAGCCCCGGGAAGTATAATTCACCCCTCCACTTT.

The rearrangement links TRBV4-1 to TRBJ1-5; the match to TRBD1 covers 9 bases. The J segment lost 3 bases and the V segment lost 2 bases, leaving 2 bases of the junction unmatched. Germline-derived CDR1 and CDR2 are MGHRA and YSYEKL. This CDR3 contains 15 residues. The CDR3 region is CASSQRDRDNQPQHF. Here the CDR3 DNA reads TGCGCCAGCAGCCAAAGGGACAGGGACAATCAGCCCCAGCATTTT.

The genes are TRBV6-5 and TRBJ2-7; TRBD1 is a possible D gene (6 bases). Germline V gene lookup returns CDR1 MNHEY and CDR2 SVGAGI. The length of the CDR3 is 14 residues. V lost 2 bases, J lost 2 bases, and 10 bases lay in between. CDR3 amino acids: CASSYRQGTYEQYF. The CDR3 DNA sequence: TGTGCCAGCAGTTACAGGCAGGGGACCTACGAGCAGTACTTC.

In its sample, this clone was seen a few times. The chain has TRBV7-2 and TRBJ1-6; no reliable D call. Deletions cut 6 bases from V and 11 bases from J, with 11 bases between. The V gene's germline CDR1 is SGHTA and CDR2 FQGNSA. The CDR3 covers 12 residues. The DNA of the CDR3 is TGTGCCAGCAGTATGGAAATGGCACCCCTCCACTTT. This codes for CASSMEMAPLHF.

The CDR3 spells CASRLPRSGNEQFF. The CDR3 DNA reads TGTGCCAGCAGGTTACCCCGGAGCGGCAATGAGCAGTTCTTC. The V gene is TRBV7-9, the J gene TRBJ2-1; tentative D call: TRBD2 (5 bases). The ends were cut back, 6 bases at V and 6 bases at J, with 15 bases in the middle. Germline values: CDR1 SEHNR, CDR2 FQNEAQ (reference sequence). The CDR3 length is 14 residues.

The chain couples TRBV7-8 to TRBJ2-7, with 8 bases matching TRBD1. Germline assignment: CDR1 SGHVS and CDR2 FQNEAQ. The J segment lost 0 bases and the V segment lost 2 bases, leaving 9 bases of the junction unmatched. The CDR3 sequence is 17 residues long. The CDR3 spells CASSLRPGQGPSYEQYF. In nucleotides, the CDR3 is TGTGCCAGCAGCTTACGGCCCGGACAGGGACCCTCCTACGAGCAGTACTTC.

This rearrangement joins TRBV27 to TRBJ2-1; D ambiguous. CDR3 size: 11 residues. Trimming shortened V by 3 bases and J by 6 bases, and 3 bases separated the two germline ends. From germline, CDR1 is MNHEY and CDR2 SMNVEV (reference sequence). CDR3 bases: TGTGCCAGCAGTTTCGGCAATGAGCAGTTCTTC. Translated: CASSFGNEQFF.

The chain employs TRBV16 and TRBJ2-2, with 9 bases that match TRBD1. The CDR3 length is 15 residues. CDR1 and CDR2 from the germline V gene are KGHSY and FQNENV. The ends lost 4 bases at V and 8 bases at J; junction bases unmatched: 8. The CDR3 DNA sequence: TGTGCCAGCAGCCGCGGACAGGGGCCAGCTGGGGAGCTGTTTTTT. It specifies CASSRGQGPAGELFF. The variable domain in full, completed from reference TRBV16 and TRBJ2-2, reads GEEVAQTPKHLVRGEGQKAKLYCAPIKGHSYVFWYQQVLKNEFKFLISFQNENVFDETGMPKERFSAKCLPNSPCSLEIQATKLEDSAVYFCASSRGQGPAGELFFGEGSRLTVL.

CDR3 bases: TGTGCCAGCAGTTTAGGTCAGGGAGGAGAAAAACTGTTTTTT. It specifies CASSLGQGGEKLFF. The V gene is TRBV28, the J gene TRBJ1-4; D possibly corresponds to TRBD1 (5 bases). Germline V gives CDR1 MDHEN, CDR2 SYDVKM. V shed 2 bases and J shed 8 bases, with 12 bases lying between them. The CDR3 sequence is 14 residues long.

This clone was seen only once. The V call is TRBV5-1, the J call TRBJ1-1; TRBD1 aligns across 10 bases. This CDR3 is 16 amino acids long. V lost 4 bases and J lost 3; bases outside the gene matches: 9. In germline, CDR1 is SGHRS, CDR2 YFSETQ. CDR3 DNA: TGCGCCAGCAGCGTGGGGACAGGGGCGAAGGACACTGAAGCTTTCTTT. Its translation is CASSVGTGAKDTEAFF.

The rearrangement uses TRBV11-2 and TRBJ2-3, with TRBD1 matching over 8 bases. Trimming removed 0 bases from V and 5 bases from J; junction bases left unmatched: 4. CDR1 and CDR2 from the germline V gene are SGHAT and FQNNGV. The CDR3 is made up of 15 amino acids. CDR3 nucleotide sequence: TGTGCCAGCAGCTTAGATGGCAGGGGGCAAGATACGCAGTATTTT. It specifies CASSLDGRGQDTQYF.